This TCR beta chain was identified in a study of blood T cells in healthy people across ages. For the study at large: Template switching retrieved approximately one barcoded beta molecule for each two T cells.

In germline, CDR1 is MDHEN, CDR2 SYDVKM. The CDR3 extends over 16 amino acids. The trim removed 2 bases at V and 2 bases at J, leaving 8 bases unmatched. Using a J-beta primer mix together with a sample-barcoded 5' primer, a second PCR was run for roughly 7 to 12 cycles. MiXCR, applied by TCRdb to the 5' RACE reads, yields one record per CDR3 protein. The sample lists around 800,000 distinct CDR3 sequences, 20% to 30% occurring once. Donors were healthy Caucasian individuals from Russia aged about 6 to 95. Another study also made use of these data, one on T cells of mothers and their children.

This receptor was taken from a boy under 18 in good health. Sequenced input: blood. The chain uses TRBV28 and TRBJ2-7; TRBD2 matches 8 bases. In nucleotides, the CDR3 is TGTGCCAGCAGTTTAGGCCCTGGGACTAGGGCCTACGAGCAGTACTTC. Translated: CASSLGPGTRAYEQYF.